The 16 T cell receptor beta chains below come from one sample, sequenced in a study of blood T cells in healthy people across ages (dated by TCRdb to between 2014 and 2017). The library was generated by 5' RACE. Sequencing used an Illumina HiSeq 2500. A second PCR of about 6 to 11 cycles was performed with a sample-barcoded 5' primer and a J-beta primer mix. TCRdb's own reprocessing of the public reads used fastp at Q25 and MiXCR and kept productive beta chains. Records with the same CDR3 protein are collapsed into one entry carrying the most frequent genes and DNA. Within this sample are 650,000 to 1,000,000 distinct CDR3 sequences, with about 34% of them counted one time only. Of the sample, approximately 12% falls within the top ten clones. Sequencing was done on a sample of blood. These receptors were taken from a young man in good health.

This clonotype was counted many times. The CDR3 DNA reads TGTGCCAGCAACAGACAGGGCCCTAATTCACCCCTCCACTTT. Translation gives CASNRQGPNSPLHF. V gene TRBV27 combines with J gene TRBJ1-6, with 7 bases aligning to TRBD1. Germline V lookup: CDR1 MNHEY, CDR2 SMNVEV (reference sequence). The J segment lost 6 bases and the V segment lost 7 bases, leaving 6 bases of the junction unmatched. This CDR3 comprises 14 residues.

The chain employs TRBV7-2 and TRBJ2-1, with TRBD2 as a possible D gene (5 bases). This CDR3 is built from 13 residues. Trimming pared 5 bases from V and 13 bases from J, leaving 18 bases between. Germline loops: CDR1 SGHTA, CDR2 FQGNSA. CDR3 amino acids: CASSIGELETQFF. DNA for the CDR3: TGTGCCAGCAGCATTGGGGAGTTGGAGACCCAGTTCTTC.

This clonotype was detected many times. V and J are TRBV5-1 and TRBJ2-1; D might be TRBD1 (6 bases). V was trimmed by 0 bases and J by 6 bases, leaving 13 bases between them. Germline V gene sequence: CDR1 SGHRS, CDR2 YFSETQ. The CDR3 contains 15 residues. CDR3 protein: CASSLVASRGNEQFF. The CDR3 nucleotides read TGCGCCAGCAGCTTGGTTGCTAGCAGGGGCAATGAGCAGTTCTTC.

The V gene is TRBV7-2, the J gene TRBJ1-2; D call uncertain. The germline CDR1 and CDR2 sequences are SGHTA and FQGNSA. The CDR3 loop spans 15 amino acids. V was shortened by 7 bases and J by 2 bases, with 17 bases between the two germline ends. CDR3 coding DNA: TGTGCCAGCACCCCCGGTGGAACGGGCAACTATGGCTACACCTTC. Protein product: CASTPGGTGNYGYTF.

This chain links TRBV20-1 with TRBJ1-5; D is undetermined. Trimming shortened V by 3 bases and J by 2 bases, and 17 bases separated the two germline ends. CDR1 and CDR2 from the germline V gene are DFQATT and SNEGSKA (reference sequence). The CDR3 sequence is 16 residues long. The CDR3 reads CSARLIGERGNQPQHF. The CDR3 region has the DNA TGCAGTGCTAGGTTAATCGGGGAAAGGGGCAATCAGCCCCAGCATTTT.

This clonotype was detected ten times or more. The J gene is TRBJ2-1, the V gene TRBV6-2 or TRBV6-3, with 14 bases matching TRBD2. CDR3 length: 16 amino acids. From germline, CDR1 is MNHEY and CDR2 SVGEGT. V dropped 4 bases and J dropped 4; count of bases not matched to a gene: 3. CDR3 residues: CASSSRLAGGYNEQFF. DNA of the CDR3: TGTGCCAGCAGTTCCCGACTAGCGGGGGGGTACAATGAGCAGTTCTTC.

This clonotype has only a few counts. J is TRBJ2-2 and V is TRBV20-1; 7 bases align to TRBD2. This CDR3 spans 13 amino acids. Germline loops: CDR1 DFQATT, CDR2 SNEGSKA (reference sequence). Trimming removed 6 bases from V and 6 bases from J; junction bases left unmatched: 7. The CDR3 loop reads CSAREGRAGELFF. The CDR3 nucleotides are TGCAGTGCCAGGGAGGGAAGGGCCGGGGAGCTGTTTTTT.

This clonotype has a handful of counts. This chain uses TRBV5-5 with TRBJ2-1, with D possibly TRBD2 on 6 matching bases. The CDR3 is 12 residues long. The V gene lost 4 bases and the J gene lost 14 bases, with 16 bases spanning the gap. The germline V gene encodes CDR1 SGHKS and CDR2 YYEKEE (reference sequence). The CDR3 sequence is CASSPAGGLEFF. The CDR3 nucleotides read TGTGCCAGCAGCCCCGCCGGGGGTCTCGAGTTCTTC. Supplemented by reference TRBV5-5 and TRBJ2-1, the full variable domain reads DAGVTQSPTHLIKTRGQQVTLRCSPISGHKSVSWYQQVLGQGPQFIFQYYEKEERGRGNFPDRFSARQFPNYSSELNVNALLLGDSALYLCASSPAGGLEFFGPGTRLTVL.

The genes are TRBV7-2 and TRBJ2-7; 10 positions match TRBD2. V shed 5 bases, J shed 7 bases, and the junction held 11 bases outside the gene matches. The CDR3 has 15 amino acids. Germline lookup yields CDR1 SGHTA and CDR2 FQGNSA. CDR3 in DNA: TGTGCCAGCAGCCCAGCGGGGGGGCATTTCGGTGAGCAGTACTTC. Translation gives CASSPAGGHFGEQYF.

This clonotype was counted a few times. This chain links TRBV27 with TRBJ2-3; D is unresolved. The germline V gene has CDR1 MNHEY and CDR2 SMNVEV (reference sequence). This CDR3 is 14 amino acids long. The V end was cut by 1 base, the J end by 1 base, with 6 bases between. CDR3: CASSLYSGTDTQYF. The CDR3 DNA sequence: TGTGCCAGCAGTTTATATTCTGGCACAGATACGCAGTATTTT.

CDR3 bases: TGTGCCAGCGAGAACTGGACAGCCTCCTACGAGCAGTACTTC. Residues: CASENWTASYEQYF. The chain joins TRBV11-2 to TRBJ2-7, with D possibly TRBD1 on 6 matching bases. Germline V gene data show CDR1 as SGHAT and CDR2 as FQNNGV. The germline V and J ends were trimmed by 8 bases and 0 bases, with 14 bases remaining between them. This CDR3 has 14 residues.

This clonotype appeared a few times. The rearrangement uses TRBV30 and TRBJ2-3; unclear D gene. The CDR3 is 11 amino acids. Germline V CDR1 and CDR2: GTSNPN, SVGIG (reference sequence). V was cut by 1 base and J by 2 bases, with 1 base left in between. The DNA of the CDR3 is TGTGCCTGGAGTGCCACAGATACGCAGTATTTT. It yields the protein CAWSATDTQYF.

The chain is built from TRBV29-1 and TRBJ2-2; no reliable D call. Germline V gene lookup returns CDR1 SQVTM and CDR2 ANQGSEA. This CDR3 has 12 amino acids. V was clipped by 1 base and J by 6 bases, with 6 bases between them. CDR3 sequence (DNA): TGCAGCGTTGAAGTGCAGGCCGGGGAGCTGTTTTTT. It specifies CSVEVQAGELFF.

V and J are TRBV20-1 and TRBJ2-3; 7 bases are a match to TRBD2. V lost 5 bases, J lost 5 bases, and 13 bases stayed unmatched. Germline V gives CDR1 DFQATT, CDR2 SNEGSKA (reference sequence). This CDR3 comprises 15 residues. The CDR3 region is CSAGVAGPTLDTQYF. Here the CDR3 DNA reads TGCAGTGCTGGGGTAGCGGGTCCAACCCTAGATACGCAGTATTTT.

This chain connects TRBV19 to TRBJ1-5; maybe TRBD1 (5 bases). CDR1 is LNHDA and CDR2 is SQIVND in the germline V gene (reference sequence). The CDR3 has 15 residues. With 5 bases removed from V and 1 base from J, the gap between germline ends came to 12 bases. The CDR3 spells CASSQRGTSNQPQHF. The CDR3 DNA follows: TGTGCCAGTAGTCAGCGGGGGACGAGCAATCAGCCCCAGCATTTT.

This clonotype was recorded a few times. The rearrangement uses TRBV18 and TRBJ2-5; D gene ambiguous. CDR1 KGHSH and CDR2 LQKENI come from the germline V gene. V was clipped by 3 bases and J by 3 bases, with 5 bases between them. This CDR3 spans 12 amino acids. The CDR3 sequence is CASSPNEETQYF. CDR3 nucleotide sequence: TGTGCCAGCTCACCGAACGAAGAGACCCAGTACTTC.